The T cell receptor (beta chain) described here comes from a study of blood T cell repertoires in COVID-19. Background on the study: Samples representing acute and convalescent COVID-19 were sourced from the United States, Italy and Spain. PBMCs, B-cell-depleted T cells, or T cells were the source of the cDNA or gDNA that made up the material.

Profiling relied on immunoSEQ multiplex PCR, and the TCRdb table lists in-frame clones only, not all of them. The data show 150,000 to 200,000 clones, around 83% seen once. The TCR originated in a man aged 35 to 55 who had recovered from COVID-19. What was sequenced was PBMCs or T cells enriched from blood (not recorded which).

CDR3 in DNA: TGTGCCAGCAGCTTGGTAGGGGAACGGGACTATGGCTACACCTTC. It encodes CASSLVGERDYGYTF. This chain joins TRBV5-4 and TRBJ1-2; D may be TRBD1 (5 bases). Deletions cut 0 bases from V and 3 bases from J, with 12 bases between. Germline CDR1 reads SGHNT; CDR2 reads YYREEE (reference sequence). This CDR3 is built from 15 residues.